The TCR beta chain under discussion was sequenced for a study of early T cells in non-severe SARS-CoV-2 infection. TCRdb analysed the 5' RACE reads with MiXCR anew, one entry per CDR3 protein. Of some 49,000 distinct CDR3 sequences in the sample, about 10% were seen once. From germline, CDR1 is LGHDT and CDR2 YNNKEL (reference sequence). The CDR3 contains 15 residues. V dropped 0 bases and J dropped 7; count of bases not matched to a gene: 4. In its sample, this clonotype was seen a few times. This TCR came from an adult who was a healthcare worker with PCR-confirmed SARS-CoV-2 infection or an uninfected control (not recorded which). The chain has TRBV3-1 and TRBJ1-2; 11 bases align to TRBD1. Source material: whole blood. CDR3 residues: CASSQEDRGRLGYTF. DNA for the CDR3: TGTGCCAGCAGCCAAGAGGACAGGGGGCGGCTTGGCTACACCTTC.